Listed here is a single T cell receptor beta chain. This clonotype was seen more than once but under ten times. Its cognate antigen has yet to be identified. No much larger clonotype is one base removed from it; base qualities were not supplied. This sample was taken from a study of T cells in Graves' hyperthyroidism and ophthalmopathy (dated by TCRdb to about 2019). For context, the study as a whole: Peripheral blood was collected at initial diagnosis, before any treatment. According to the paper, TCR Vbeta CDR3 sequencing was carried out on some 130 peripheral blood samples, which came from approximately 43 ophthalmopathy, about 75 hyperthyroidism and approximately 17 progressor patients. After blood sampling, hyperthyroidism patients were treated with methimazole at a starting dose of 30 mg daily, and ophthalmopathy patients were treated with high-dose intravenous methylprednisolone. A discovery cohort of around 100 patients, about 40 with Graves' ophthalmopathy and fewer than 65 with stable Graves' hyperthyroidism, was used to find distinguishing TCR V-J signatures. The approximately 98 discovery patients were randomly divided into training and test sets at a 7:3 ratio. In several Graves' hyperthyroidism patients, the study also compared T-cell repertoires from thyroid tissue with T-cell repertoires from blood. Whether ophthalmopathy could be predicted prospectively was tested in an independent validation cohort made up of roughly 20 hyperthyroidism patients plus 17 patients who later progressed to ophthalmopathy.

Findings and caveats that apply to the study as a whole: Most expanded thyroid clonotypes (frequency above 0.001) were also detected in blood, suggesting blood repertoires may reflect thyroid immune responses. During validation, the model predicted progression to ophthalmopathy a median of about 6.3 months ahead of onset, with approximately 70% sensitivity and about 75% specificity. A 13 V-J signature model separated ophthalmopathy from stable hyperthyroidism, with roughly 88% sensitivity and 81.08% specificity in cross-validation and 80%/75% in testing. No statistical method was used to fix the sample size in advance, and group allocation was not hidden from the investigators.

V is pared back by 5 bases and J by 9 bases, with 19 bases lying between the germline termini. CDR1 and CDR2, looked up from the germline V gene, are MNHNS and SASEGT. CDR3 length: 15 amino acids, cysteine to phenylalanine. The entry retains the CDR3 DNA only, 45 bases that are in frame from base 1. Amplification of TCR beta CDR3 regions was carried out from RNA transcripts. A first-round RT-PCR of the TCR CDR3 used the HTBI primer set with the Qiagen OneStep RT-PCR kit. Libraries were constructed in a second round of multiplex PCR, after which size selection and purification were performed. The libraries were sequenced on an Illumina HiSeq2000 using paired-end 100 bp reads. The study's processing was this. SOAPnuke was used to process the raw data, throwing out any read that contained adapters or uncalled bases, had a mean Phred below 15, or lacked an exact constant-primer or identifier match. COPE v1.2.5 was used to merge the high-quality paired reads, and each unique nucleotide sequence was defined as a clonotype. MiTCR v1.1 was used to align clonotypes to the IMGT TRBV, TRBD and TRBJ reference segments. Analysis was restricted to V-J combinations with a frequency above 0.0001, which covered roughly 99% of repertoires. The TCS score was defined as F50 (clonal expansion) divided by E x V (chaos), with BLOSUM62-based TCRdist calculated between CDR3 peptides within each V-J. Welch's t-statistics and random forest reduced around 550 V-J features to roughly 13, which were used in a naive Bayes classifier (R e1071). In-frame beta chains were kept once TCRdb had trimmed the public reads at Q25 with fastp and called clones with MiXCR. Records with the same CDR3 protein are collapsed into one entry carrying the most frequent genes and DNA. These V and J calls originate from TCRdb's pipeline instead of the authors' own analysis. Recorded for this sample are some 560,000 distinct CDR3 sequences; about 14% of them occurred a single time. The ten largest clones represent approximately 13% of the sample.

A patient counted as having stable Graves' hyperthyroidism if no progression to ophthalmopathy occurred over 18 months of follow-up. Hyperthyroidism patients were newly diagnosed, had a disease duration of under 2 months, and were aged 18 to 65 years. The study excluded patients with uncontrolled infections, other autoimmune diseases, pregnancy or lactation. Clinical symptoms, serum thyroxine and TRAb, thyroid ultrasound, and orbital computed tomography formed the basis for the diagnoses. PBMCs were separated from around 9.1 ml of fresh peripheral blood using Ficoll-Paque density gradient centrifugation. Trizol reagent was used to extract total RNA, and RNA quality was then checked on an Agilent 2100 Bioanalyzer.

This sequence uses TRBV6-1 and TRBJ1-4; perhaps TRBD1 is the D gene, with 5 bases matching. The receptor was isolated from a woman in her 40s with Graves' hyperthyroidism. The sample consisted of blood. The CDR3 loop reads CASSSQWRAGQKLFF. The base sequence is TGTGCCAGCAGTTCCCAGTGGAGAGCGGGACAAAAACTGTTTTTT.